Each of the 5 T cell receptor beta chains below was sequenced from the same sample in a study of beta chain features in type 1 diabetes. No antigen has been identified for these receptors. Reverse transcription of all isolated RNA meant that expressed TCRB transcripts were sequenced. The protocol was immunoSEQ multiplex PCR, while the TCRdb copy is restricted to in-frame clones and leaves out a portion. Among more than 300,000 clones listed, roughly 12% were seen once. General study results and limits: TCRB CDR3s were moderately but significantly shorter in Type 1 diabetes patients in all four CD4+ subsets.

Sequencing input: naive CD4+ T cells from blood. The receptors derive from a woman between 18 and 29 years old with type 1 diabetes.

This chain uses TRBV6-5 with TRBJ2-3, with 8 bases fitting TRBD2. Germline V gives CDR1 MNHEY, CDR2 SVGAGI. This CDR3 region has 16 residues. V lost 2 bases, J lost 4 bases, and 8 bases stayed unmatched. DNA of the CDR3: TGTGCCAGCAGTTACGGGTCGGGAGGGCTCCCAGATACGCAGTATTTT. As protein: CASSYGSGGLPDTQYF.

V and J are TRBV29-1 and TRBJ2-1, with 8 positions matching TRBD2. J was trimmed by 3 bases and V by 7 bases; bases with no gene match: 8. The CDR3 covers 14 residues. The germline V gene has CDR1 SQVTM and CDR2 ANQGSEA. The CDR3 DNA reads TGCAGCGCGATCGGGACTAGAGGCTACAATGAGCAGTTCTTC. Protein sequence: CSAIGTRGYNEQFF.

This clone was found a few times. This chain connects TRBV11-2 to TRBJ2-1, with 9 bases identical to TRBD2. CDR3 length: 16 amino acids. Germline V gene lookup returns CDR1 SGHAT and CDR2 FQNNGV. The junction had 11 bases not matched to a gene; V was cut back by 6 bases and J by 5 bases. The CDR3, as DNA: TGTGCCAGCAGACGGACTAGCGTGATCGCGAACAATGAGCAGTTCTTC. This codes for CASRRTSVIANNEQFF.

This clone was counted between two and nine times. This chain uses TRBV7-2 with TRBJ1-5, with D unclear. V gave up 5 bases and J gave up 0 bases, with 8 bases separating them. The CDR3 loop spans 14 amino acids. The germline V gene encodes CDR1 SGHTA and CDR2 FQGNSA. The CDR3 sequence: CASSPTNSNQPQHF. DNA for the CDR3: TGTGCCAGCAGCCCCACAAATAGCAATCAGCCCCAGCATTTT.

The genes are TRBV28 and TRBJ2-7; possible D gene TRBD2, 5 bases. V gave up 6 bases and J gave up 2 bases, with 11 bases separating them. Per germline, CDR1 MDHEN and CDR2 SYDVKM. This CDR3 spans 13 amino acids. This chain's CDR3 is CASRRTGTYEQYF. The CDR3 region has the DNA TGTGCCAGCAGGCGGACGGGGACCTACGAGCAGTACTTC.